The 18 T cell receptor beta chains reported below all come from one sample, sequenced in a study of blood T cell repertoires in COVID-19. The assay was immunoSEQ multiplex PCR, and TCRdb's table has in-frame clones only and misses some. The sample lists roughly 100,000 clones; around four fifths were seen once. Sequencing was performed on peripheral blood. The source is a human donor in a cohort sampled during active COVID-19.

The chain carries TRBV10-1 and TRBJ2-6; tentatively, D is TRBD1 (5 bases). Trimming left V 10 bases short and J 0 bases short, with 25 bases between. Germline CDR1 and CDR2: WNHNN and SYGVQD (reference sequence). The CDR3 spans 19 residues. CDR3 sequence reads: CATKSTKGAGISGANVLTF. The CDR3, as DNA: TGCGCCACCAAATCAACGAAAGGGGCCGGAATCTCTGGGGCCAACGTCCTGACTTTC.

The genes are TRBV19 and TRBJ1-4, with D tentatively TRBD1 (5 bases). CDR1 LNHDA and CDR2 SQIVND come from the germline V gene (reference sequence). Between the trimmed V and J ends, which lost 10 bases and 5 bases, there was a span of 11 bases. The CDR3 is 12 residues long. CDR3 in DNA: TGTGCCACCGGACACGGCAATGAAAAACTGTTTTTT. Its translation: CATGHGNEKLFF.

This chain joins TRBV7-3 and TRBJ2-7; 9 nucleotides line up with TRBD2. CDR3 length: 14 residues. The germline gives CDR1 SGHTA, CDR2 FQGTGA. The V and J ends lost 2 bases and 3 bases, in that order; junction bases with no gene match: 2. The CDR3, as DNA: TGTGCCAGCAGCTTAGTAGCGGGGGTCTACGAGCAGTACTTC. This translates into CASSLVAGVYEQYF.

This CDR3 reads CASSSRTETYEQYF. The CDR3 DNA reads as TGTGCCAGCAGTAGCAGGACAGAAACCTACGAGCAGTACTTC. The rearrangement uses TRBV6-2 or TRBV6-3 and TRBJ2-7; a weak D match, TRBD1 (6 bases). Trimming took 5 bases from V and 2 from J, leaving 13 bases between them. This CDR3 spans 14 amino acids. CDR1 MNHEY and CDR2 SVGEGT come from the germline V gene.

The chain couples TRBV28 to TRBJ1-4, with a tentative D call TRBD1 (6 bases). Trimming pared 2 bases from V and 4 bases from J, leaving 17 bases between. CDR1 MDHEN and CDR2 SYDVKM come from the germline V gene. The CDR3 loop spans 17 amino acids. The CDR3 is CASSLGGGGLLNEKLFF. The DNA for the CDR3 is TGTGCCAGCAGTTTAGGCGGGGGCGGTCTGCTTAATGAAAAACTGTTTTTT.

This clone was found once. CDR3 region: CASSLVPTASYEQYF. In nucleotides, the CDR3 is TGTGCCAGCAGCTTGGTTCCGACAGCCTCCTACGAGCAGTACTTC. The chain carries TRBV5-5 and TRBJ2-7; D might be TRBD1 (5 bases). Trimming took off 0 bases at V and 0 bases at J, with 10 bases between the two ends. Germline loops: CDR1 SGHKS, CDR2 YYEKEE (reference sequence). CDR3 size: 15 residues.

The chain combines TRBV10-3 with TRBJ1-1, with a possible D match to TRBD1 (6 bases). Germline lookup yields CDR1 ENHRY and CDR2 SYGVKD. This CDR3 is 14 amino acids long. Trimming stripped 6 bases from V and 5 bases from J, with 16 bases between. CDR3 in amino acids: CAIRSQGILTEAFF. The CDR3 coding sequence is TGTGCCATCAGGTCCCAGGGGATCCTTACTGAAGCTTTCTTT.

The V gene is TRBV4-1, the J gene TRBJ2-3, with 9 bases matching TRBD2. This CDR3 contains 18 residues. In germline, CDR1 is MGHRA, CDR2 YSYEKL. V lost 4 bases, J lost 3 bases, and 14 bases stayed unmatched. In DNA, the CDR3 is TGCGCCAGCAGCCGCTTCGCAGTTGATAGCGGGGGAACAGATACGCAGTATTTT. Translated, it gives CASSRFAVDSGGTDTQYF.

Notes on this clone: It is likely a read error, because the conserved phenylalanine at the end of the CDR3 is missing. No DNA is shown, since the ends of the CDR3 on it are uncertain; the CDR3 is the one TCRdb lists. The chain combines TRBV5-4 with TRBJ1-1; no DNA check was done on the table's D call, TRBD1. Germline assignment: CDR1 SGHNT and CDR2 YYREEE (reference sequence). The CDR3 extends over 10 residues, inclusive of both ends. This chain's CDR3 is CASSQQGTWE.

The rearrangement uses TRBV5-1 and TRBJ1-2; TRBD1 matches at 9 bases. This CDR3 comprises 15 residues. Losses at the gene ends were 4 bases for V and 4 bases for J; bases not matched to a gene: 8. CDR1 is SGHRS and CDR2 is YFSETQ in the germline V gene. As DNA, the CDR3 is TGCGCCAGCAGCCCCTGGACAGGGGATCCCTATGGCTACACCTTC. This translates into CASSPWTGDPYGYTF.

V usage is TRBV5-4 and J usage is TRBJ1-4; D unresolved. The CDR3 loop spans 15 amino acids. Trimming pared 1 base from V and 4 bases from J, leaving 11 bases between. Germline V lookup: CDR1 SGHNT, CDR2 YYREEE (reference sequence). In DNA, the CDR3 is TGTGCCAGCAGCTTGCTGGAGGCGGATAATGAAAAACTGTTTTTT. It codes for CASSLLEADNEKLFF. Using reference TRBV5-4 and TRBJ1-4 for the parts outside the CDR3, the full variable domain is ETGVTQSPTHLIKTRGQQVTLRCSSQSGHNTVSWYQQALGQGPQFIFQYYREEENGRGNFPPRFSGLQFPNYSSELNVNALELDDSALYLCASSLLEADNEKLFFGSGTQLSVL.

The sample holds a few counts of this clone. The chain uses TRBV27 and TRBJ2-5; D gene unclear. The CDR3 runs to 13 residues. With 0 bases removed from V and 1 base from J, the gap between germline ends came to 3 bases. CDR1 is MNHEY and CDR2 is SMNVEV in the germline V gene (reference sequence). The CDR3 spells CASSLSRQETQYF. CDR3 sequence (DNA): TGTGCCAGCAGTTTATCCCGCCAAGAGACCCAGTACTTC.

J is TRBJ2-7 and V is TRBV11-2; 8 nucleotides agree with TRBD1. The CDR3 has 16 residues. After removal of 1 base from V and 2 bases from J, the junction contained 7 bases not matched to a gene. Germline CDR1 and CDR2: SGHAT and FQNNGV. As DNA, the CDR3 is TGTGCCAGCAGCTTAGGGACGGACAGGGCAGCCTACGAGCAGTACTTC. Translation gives CASSLGTDRAAYEQYF.

This chain links TRBV6-5 with TRBJ1-1; 9 nucleotides line up with TRBD1. The germline V gene has CDR1 MNHEY and CDR2 SVGAGI. The CDR3 spans 14 residues. The V segment lost 6 bases and the J segment 6 bases; nucleotides outside the gene matches: 8. DNA of the CDR3: TGTGCCAGCAGGCCCGAGACAGGGGGGCCTGAAGCTTTCTTT. Amino acids: CASRPETGGPEAFF.

The chain uses TRBV11-3 and TRBJ2-1; tentative D call: TRBD1 (9 bases). This CDR3 spans 19 amino acids. Trimming left V 5 bases short and J 2 bases short, with 25 bases between. CDR1 is SGHNT, CDR2 YENEEA, per germline. The CDR3 coding sequence is TGTGCCAGCAGCCCCGGACAGGGGACTAGTCTTACTACCTACAATGAGCAGTTCTTC. It is translated as CASSPGQGTSLTTYNEQFF. The full variable domain, rest sourced from reference TRBV11-3 and TRBJ2-1, is EAGVVQSPRYKIIEKKQPVAFWCNPISGHNTLYWYLQNLGQGPELLIRYENEEAVDDSQLPKDRFSAERLKGVDSTLKIQPAELGDSAVYLCASSPGQGTSLTTYNEQFFGPGTRLTVL.

The rearrangement links TRBV27 to TRBJ1-4; D uncertain. V shed 3 bases and J shed 1 base, with 6 bases lying between them. The CDR3 has 14 amino acids. CDR1 is MNHEY, CDR2 SMNVEV, per germline (reference sequence). The CDR3: CASSLRLTNEKLFF. Written as DNA, the CDR3 is TGTGCCAGCAGTTTGAGGTTAACTAATGAAAAACTGTTTTTT.

The CDR3 coding sequence is TGCGCCAGCAGCCAACTACGCGATGAGCAGTTCTTC. Translation: CASSQLRDEQFF. The rearrangement uses TRBV4-1 and TRBJ2-1; unclear D gene. Germline V gene lookup returns CDR1 MGHRA and CDR2 YSYEKL. This CDR3 contains 12 residues. Trimming stripped 2 bases from V and 8 bases from J, with 7 bases between.

This rearrangement joins TRBV9 to TRBJ2-1, with 11 positions matching TRBD2. CDR1 is SGDLS and CDR2 is YYNGEE in the germline V gene. V trimming: 0 bases; J trimming: 7 bases; junction bases outside the gene matches: 12. This CDR3 contains 18 residues. CDR3 loop: CASSVEGSGGAVRNEQFF. The CDR3 DNA reads TGTGCCAGCAGCGTAGAAGGTAGCGGGGGGGCGGTGAGAAATGAGCAGTTCTTC.